This record concerns one TCR beta chain sequence. The data originate from a study of shared clonotypes between healthy human individuals. V lost 10 bases and J 6 bases, leaving 12 bases between the germline ends. The CDR3 totals 11 residues. Per germline, CDR1 MNHEY and CDR2 SMNVEV (reference sequence). Repertoires were generated with immunoSEQ multiplex PCR, while TCRdb's copy carries only in-frame clones and drops some. The sample shows about 690,000 clones, 90% of them seen only once. Material: memory CD8+ T cells from PBMCs. Sample subset: CD45RO+ cells pooled with CCR7-negative TemRA cells. This TCR was sampled from a man younger than 35 in good health. Some clones in this sample may be carry-over from other donors' samples. The chain recombines TRBV27 with TRBJ1-2, with a weak D call TRBD1 (6 bases). CDR3 in amino acids: CATLGGDGYTF. CDR3 nucleotide sequence: TGTGCCACCCTTGGGGGCGATGGCTACACCTTC.